This TCR beta chain originates from a study of cytomegalovirus exposure and HLA in healthy donors. Study-wide context: Prior work identified 95 million to 120 million unique TCR beta sequences in around 170 million T cells. Points from the study as a whole: A later analysis showed HLA-associated TCR beta chains outstripping equally common others in clonal expansion.

In the PCR, 60 Vbeta and 13 Jbeta primers were used. Per the original methods: In a later analysis, about 11 million of 65 million to 90 million unique beta chains occurred in at least two donors. Some clones are missing from TCRdb's copy, which holds only in-frame ones; the method was immunoSEQ multiplex PCR. V and J calls and clone size are those listed in that table; D and trimming were worked out from the DNA. This sample yields about 200,000 clones, of which around 90% are seen a single time; around 1.5% belongs to the top ten. Germline CDR1 and CDR2: SGHNT and YYREEE (reference sequence). The trim removed 5 bases at V and 3 bases at J, leaving 8 bases unmatched. The CDR3 runs to 15 residues. This clone was picked up one time. As yet, its antigen is unknown.

Specimen: PBMCs. The sequence derives from a woman between 18 and 30 years old in good health and CMV-seronegative. V usage is TRBV5-4 and J usage is TRBJ1-1, with 9 bases identical to TRBD1. CDR3 in amino acids: CASSHPGQGYTEAFF. The CDR3 coding sequence is TGTGCCAGCAGTCATCCGGGACAGGGATACACTGAAGCTTTCTTT.